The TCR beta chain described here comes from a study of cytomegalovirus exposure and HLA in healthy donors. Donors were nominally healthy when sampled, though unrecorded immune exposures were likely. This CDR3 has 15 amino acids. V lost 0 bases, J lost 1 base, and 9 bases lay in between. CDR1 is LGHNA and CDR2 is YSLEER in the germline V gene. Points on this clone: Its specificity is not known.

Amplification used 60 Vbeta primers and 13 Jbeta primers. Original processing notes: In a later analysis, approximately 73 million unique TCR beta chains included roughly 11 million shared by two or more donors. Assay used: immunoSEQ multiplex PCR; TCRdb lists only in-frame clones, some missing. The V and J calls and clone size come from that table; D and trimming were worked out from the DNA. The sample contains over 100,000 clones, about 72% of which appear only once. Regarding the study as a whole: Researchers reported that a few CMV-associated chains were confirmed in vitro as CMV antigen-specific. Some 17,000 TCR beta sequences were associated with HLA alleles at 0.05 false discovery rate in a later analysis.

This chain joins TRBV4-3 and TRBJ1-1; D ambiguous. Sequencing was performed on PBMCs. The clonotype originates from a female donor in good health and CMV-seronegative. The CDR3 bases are TGCGCCAGCAGCCAAGATTTGGGAGGGAACACTGAAGCTTTCTTT. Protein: CASSQDLGGNTEAFF.